The following is a T cell receptor (beta chain) sequence with its context. Its antigen is still unknown. The sample comes from a study of T cells after yellow fever vaccination. TCRdb re-called the 5' RACE reads with MiXCR, one entry per CDR3 protein. The sample has about 130,000 distinct CDR3 sequences, 6% to 8% seen once. The study's findings and limits: Bulk-population clonotypes that are abundant could appear as contaminants in FACS-sorted repertoires.

The CDR3 length is 13 residues. The germline CDR1 and CDR2 sequences are DFQATT and SNEGSKA (reference sequence). V was shortened by 7 bases and J by 2 bases, with 11 bases between the two germline ends. The chain couples TRBV20-1 to TRBJ2-2; D ambiguous. The sequence derives from a young man who received the YFV17D yellow fever vaccine. Sequenced material: CD4+ T cells sorted from PBMCs, taken more than 8 days after the first yellow fever vaccination. CDR3: CSVEVDNTGELFF. For the CDR3, the DNA is TGCAGTGTTGAGGTCGACAACACCGGGGAGCTGTTTTTT.